The present TCR beta chain was sequenced within a study of OX40 agonist ivuxolimab in advanced cancers. The wider study: Every 2 weeks, patients received ivuxolimab intravenously, dosed at 0.01 to 10 mg/kg. The mean age was around 56 years, ranging from about 20 to 79, with about four fifths of participants male. Therapy given before enrollment (anti-PD-1, anti-PD-L1 or anti-CTLA-4) was allowed, and approximately 40% had some.

Sequencing used immunoSEQ multiplex PCR; TCRdb keeps in-frame clones, though not all of them. Among roughly 72,000 clones listed, 85% to 95% were seen once. With 5 bases clipped from V and 1 base from J, the junction kept 6 bases outside the gene matches. CDR3 length: 15 amino acids. CDR1 is LGHNA, CDR2 YSLEER, per germline. If patients had autoimmune disease history or systemic immunosuppression, they were excluded. This rearrangement joins TRBV4-3 to TRBJ2-7, with 9 bases matching TRBD1. This receptor was obtained from an adult with an advanced solid tumor such as melanoma, head and neck, liver or kidney cancer. The sequencing here drew on CD4+ or CD8+ T cells sorted from blood, taken in a trial of the OX40 agonist ivuxolimab. CDR3 sequence reads: CASSYDRGTSYEQYF. CDR3 in DNA: TGCGCCAGCAGCTATGACAGGGGGACGTCCTACGAGCAGTACTTC.